The T cell receptor beta chain under discussion was sequenced for a study of identical twins listed by TCRdb under 2016. About the full investigation: TCR alpha and beta repertoires from monozygotic twins, unrelated adults of various ages and cord blood were deep-sequenced to test whether fetal clonotypes persist. To rule out contamination, the twin experiments were replicated at different times with different library preparation protocols. General findings and caveats noted by the study authors: Recombination models systematically underestimated out-of-frame TCR alpha sharing in monozygotic twins but agreed with sharing between unrelated individuals. Fewer insertions were carried by abundant cord blood beta clonotypes, a similar but weaker trend appeared in young adult naive repertoires, and no such trend appeared in memory repertoires. The excess sharing between twins in beta out-of-frame sequences was weaker because fewer shared sequences reduced the signal-to-noise ratio. Conclusions relied on cross-sectional statistical analysis, since the same donors could not be followed over many years. Zero-insertion analyses could be partly confounded by invariant T cells such as MAIT and iNKT, though diverse VJ usage argued against such confounding for most clonotypes. Out-of-frame TCR alpha sequences shared between twins showed an excess of low generation-probability sequences compared with coincidental sharing between unrelated individuals.

A note on this clonotype: What antigen it recognizes has not been identified. No per-base quality is available; no much larger clone lies one base away.

Receptor libraries were prepared by 5' RACE. For sequencing, an Illumina HiSeq 2000 was employed. Template switching introduced a universal primer binding site; the final cDNA contained a unique molecular identifier, enabling accurate counting of TCR cDNA molecules. Specific primers in the conserved constant-segment region were used to synthesize first-strand cDNA for TCR alpha and beta chains. To control for contamination, every cDNA library was double barcoded, receiving both a SMART-Mk sample barcode and Illumina barcodes. TruSeq adapter sequences and Illumina sample barcodes were added in two successive PCR steps. TCR alpha and beta cDNA libraries were sequenced on the Illumina HiSeq platform with custom primers. The original pipeline was this. Raw reads were processed with MiGEC to extract unique molecular identifiers, and MiXCR was used to determine CDR3 positions. For each individual, recombination models were inferred using an EM algorithm with the repgenHMM and IGoR tools. The analysis of shared clonotypes was done with the tcR package in R, with sharing normalized by the product of cloneset sizes. To study raw recombination without the effects of thymic and clonal selection, out-of-frame nonproductive sequences were analyzed. TCRdb reworked the public reads: Q25 trimming with fastp, MiXCR clone assembly, productive beta chains retained. Rows with a matching CDR3 protein are joined into one entry that keeps the most common DNA and genes. The V and J calls shown here were made by TCRdb, not taken from the authors' results. The sample table lists 350,000 or so distinct CDR3 sequences, more than 9% of them with a count of one. The ten largest clones capture around 7.2% of the sample.

All donors were healthy Caucasians. Three pairs of female monozygotic twins, all aged about 18 to 29 years, made up the twin cohort. Positive isolation kits from Invitrogen were used to isolate the CD4+ and CD8+ T cell populations. These records were also assigned to another study, of yellow fever vaccine responses in identical twins. Drawing on the second study: The T cell response to vaccination in identical twins was reported by the authors to appear partly convergent and partly personalized. The study precisely tracked vaccine-responding T cell clones in identical twins.

The receptor was derived from a woman aged 18-29 years in good health. The source material was CD8+ T cells sorted from blood.

The CDR3: CASSLDSLNPLTNTGELFF. Here is the DNA: TGTGCCAGCAGCTTAGACAGTTTAAATCCCCTAACAAACACCGGGGAGCTGTTTTTT. This receptor chain uses TRBV13 and TRBJ2-2, with the D gene not clear enough to name. CDR1 and CDR2 are read off the germline V gene (reference sequence) as PRHDT and FYEKMQ. The CDR3 starts with the cysteine, ends with the phenylalanine, and has 19 residues. This entry keeps only the CDR3 DNA: 57 bases, framed from base 1. The trim is 1 base for V and 2 bases for J, with a gap of 20 bases between the germline ends.